The rows below give T cell receptor beta chains drawn from one sample of a study of CD8+CD57+ T cells in acquired aplastic anemia. TCRdb fed the reads into MiXCR, producing one record per CDR3 protein. This table has 250,000 to 300,000 distinct CDR3 sequences, roughly three fifths appearing once. Specimen: sorted CD4+, CD8+, or CD8+CD57+ T cells (not recorded which) from PBMCs. The receptors here all came from a human donor with severe aplastic anemia or a healthy control (not recorded which). CDR3s include the opening cysteine and the closing phenylalanine or tryptophan. A D gene is named only where the DNA matches it firmly. Clone size, where shown, is once, few, many, or a class for clones that have expanded.

TRBV5-1	.	TRBJ1-6	few	CASSLVSGESSPLHF	TGCGCCAGCAGCTTGGTTTCAGGGGAGAGTTCACCCCTCCACTTT
TRBV2	.	TRBJ2-2	.	CASSEQNTGELFF	TGTGCCAGCAGTGAACAGAACACCGGGGAGCTGTTTTTT
TRBV29-1	.	TRBJ2-1	.	CSAVSSYEQFF	TGCAGCGCTGTTAGCAGTTATGAGCAGTTCTTC
TRBV14	.	TRBJ2-7	.	CASSQVFAPYAEQYF	TGTGCCAGCAGCCAAGTATTCGCGCCGTACGCCGAGCAGTACTTC
TRBV5-1	.	TRBJ1-4	.	CASSAGTNEKLFF	TGCGCCAGCAGCGCCGGGACGAATGAAAAACTGTTTTTT
TRBV29-1	.	TRBJ2-5	once	CSEGGNSQETQYF	TGCAGCGAGGGGGGCAACTCCCAAGAGACCCAGTACTTC
TRBV9	.	TRBJ1-3	.	CASSVSAPSSGNTIYF	TGTGCCAGCAGCGTATCAGCGCCGAGCTCTGGAAACACCATATATTTT
TRBV20-1	TRBD2	TRBJ2-7	.	CSARDPGGYYEQYF	TGCAGTGCTAGAGACCCGGGGGGTTACTACGAGCAGTACTTC
TRBV9	TRBD2	TRBJ2-7	.	CASSVAGLAGVSSSYEQYF	TGTGCCAGCAGCGTAGCCGGACTAGCGGGGGTGTCAAGCTCCTACGAGCAGTACTTC
TRBV11-3	TRBD1	TRBJ2-5	.	CASSLGTGGWETQYF	TGTGCCAGCAGCTTAGGAACAGGGGGTTGGGAGACCCAGTACTTC
TRBV19	.	TRBJ1-1	.	CASSIDPGTEAFF	TGTGCCAGTAGTATAGATCCGGGCACTGAAGCTTTCTTT
TRBV20-1	TRBD1	TRBJ1-3	many	CSATGTVRNTIYF	TGCAGTGCTACCGGGACAGTAAGAAACACCATATATTTT
TRBV7-9	.	TRBJ2-3	.	CASSLGEAGSGDTQYF	TGTGCCAGCAGCTTAGGGGAGGCGGGCTCGGGAGATACGCAGTATTTT
TRBV6-5	.	TRBJ2-6	.	CASSYTPRGANVLTF	TGTGCCAGCAGTTACACTCCCCGGGGAGCCAACGTCCTGACTTTC
TRBV7-8	.	TRBJ2-7	many	CASSLSGQGGYEQYF	TGTGCCAGCAGCTTATCGGGACAAGGTGGTTACGAGCAGTACTTC
TRBV20-1	.	TRBJ1-6	.	CSARTTPGPLHF	TGCAGTGCTAGAACGACACCAGGGCCCCTCCACTTT
TRBV6-2/TRBV6-3	.	TRBJ1-1	.	CASSSLWSMGNTEAFF	TGTGCCAGCAGCTCCCTTTGGTCAATGGGGAACACTGAAGCTTTCTTT
TRBV7-2	.	TRBJ1-3	few	CASSSAGGNTIYF	TGTGCCAGCAGTTCTGCAGGTGGAAACACCATATATTTT
TRBV12-3/TRBV12-4	.	TRBJ1-4	.	CASNAFARDDEKLFF	TGTGCCAGCAACGCCTTTGCCAGGGACGACGAAAAACTGTTTTTT
TRBV24-1	.	TRBJ2-1	.	CATSDPGKQVNEQFF	TGTGCCACCAGTGACCCCGGCAAACAGGTGAATGAGCAGTTCTTC
TRBV19	.	TRBJ1-5	.	CASSDGGPHQLQHF	TGTGCCAGTAGCGACGGGGGTCCCCATCAGCTCCAGCATTTT
TRBV12-3/TRBV12-4	.	TRBJ2-5	.	CASSSTETQYF	TGTGCCAGCAGTTCAACAGAGACCCAGTACTTC
TRBV5-8	.	TRBJ2-7	.	CASSQDATSYEQYF	TGTGCCAGCAGCCAAGATGCGACCAGCTACGAGCAGTACTTC
TRBV20-1	.	TRBJ1-5	.	CSASKAESNQPQHF	TGCAGTGCTAGTAAGGCGGAGAGCAATCAGCCCCAGCATTTT
TRBV7-3	.	TRBJ2-3	few	CASSSTGLDTQYF	TGTGCCAGCAGCTCGACGGGGCTCGATACGCAGTATTTT
TRBV2	.	TRBJ2-7	few	CASRVKDPYEQYF	TGTGCCAGCAGGGTCAAAGATCCCTACGAGCAGTACTTC
TRBV10-1	.	TRBJ2-7	.	CASSPTGTRYEQYF	TGCGCCAGCAGTCCGACCGGGACACGCTACGAGCAGTACTTC
TRBV29-1	.	TRBJ2-3	.	CSVEGGLDRETDTQYF	TGCAGCGTTGAGGGGGGGTTGGACAGGGAGACAGATACGCAGTATTTT